Given below is one TCR beta chain in context. This entry belongs to a study of T-cell memory formation after mild COVID-19. Germline trimming cut 6 bases from V and 0 bases from J; bases unmatched to any gene: 8. The CDR3 spans 16 residues. TCRdb redid the calling of the 5' RACE reads with MiXCR, one entry per CDR3 protein. The sample lists 470,000 or so distinct CDR3 sequences; 20% to 30% were seen once. The chain uses TRBV12-3 or TRBV12-4 and TRBJ2-3, with 8 positions matching TRBD1. Sequencing input: PBMCs or a T cell subset sorted from them (not recorded which). The clonotype was recovered from an adult woman who had mild COVID-19 (a few samples of this study predate the infection). Cell type and time point are not known. This CDR3 is CASRPGTGVSTDTQYF. The CDR3 nucleotides are TGTGCCAGCAGACCCGGGACAGGCGTAAGCACAGATACGCAGTATTTT.